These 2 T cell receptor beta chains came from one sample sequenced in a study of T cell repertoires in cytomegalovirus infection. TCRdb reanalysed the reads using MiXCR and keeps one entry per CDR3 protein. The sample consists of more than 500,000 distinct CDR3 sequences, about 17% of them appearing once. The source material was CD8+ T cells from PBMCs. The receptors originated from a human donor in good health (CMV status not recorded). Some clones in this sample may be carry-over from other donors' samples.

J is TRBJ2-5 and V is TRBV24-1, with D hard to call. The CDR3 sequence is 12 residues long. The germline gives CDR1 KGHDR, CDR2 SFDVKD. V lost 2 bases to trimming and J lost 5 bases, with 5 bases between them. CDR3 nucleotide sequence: TGTGCCACCAGTGATTCCGGGGAGACCCAGTACTTC. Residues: CATSDSGETQYF.

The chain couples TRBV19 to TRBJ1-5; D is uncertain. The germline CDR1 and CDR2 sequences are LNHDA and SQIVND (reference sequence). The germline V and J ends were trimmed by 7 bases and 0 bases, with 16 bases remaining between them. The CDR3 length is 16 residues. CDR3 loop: CASKNGETYSNQPQHF. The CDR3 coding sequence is TGTGCCAGTAAAAACGGGGAAACTTATAGCAATCAGCCCCAGCATTTT. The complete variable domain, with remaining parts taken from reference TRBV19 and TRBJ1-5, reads DGGITQSPKYLFRKEGQNVTLSCEQNLNHDAMYWYRQDPGQGLRLIYYSQIVNDFQKGDIAEGYSVSREKKESFPLTVTSAQKNPTAFYLCASKNGETYSNQPQHFGDGTRLSIL.